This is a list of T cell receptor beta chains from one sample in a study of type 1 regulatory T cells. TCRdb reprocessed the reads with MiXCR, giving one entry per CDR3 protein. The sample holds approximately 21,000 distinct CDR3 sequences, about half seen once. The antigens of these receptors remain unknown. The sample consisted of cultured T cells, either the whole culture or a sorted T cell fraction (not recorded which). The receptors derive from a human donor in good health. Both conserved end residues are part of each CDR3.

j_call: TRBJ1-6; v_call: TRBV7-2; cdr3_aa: CASSLGGNSPLHF
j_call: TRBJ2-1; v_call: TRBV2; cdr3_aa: CASREQADRGNNEQFF
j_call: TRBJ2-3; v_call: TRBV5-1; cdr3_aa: CASSVLQGNTDTQYF
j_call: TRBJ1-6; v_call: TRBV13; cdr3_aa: CASSVRASYNSPLHF
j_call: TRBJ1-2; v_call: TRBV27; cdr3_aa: CASSLEQGVHGYTF
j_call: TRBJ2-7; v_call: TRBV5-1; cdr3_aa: CASSSNFRDHEQYF
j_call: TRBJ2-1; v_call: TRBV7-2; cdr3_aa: CASSPRGAGGRNEQFF
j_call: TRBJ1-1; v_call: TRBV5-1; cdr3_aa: CPSRIGGNTEAFF
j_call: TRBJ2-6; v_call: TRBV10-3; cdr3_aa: CAISEGDRGSGANVLTF
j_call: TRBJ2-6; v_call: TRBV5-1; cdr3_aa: CASSLGSGPGANVLTF
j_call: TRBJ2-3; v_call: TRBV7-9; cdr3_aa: CASSLRLSTDTQYF
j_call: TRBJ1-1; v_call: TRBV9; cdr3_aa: CASSPNRGLERNTEAFF
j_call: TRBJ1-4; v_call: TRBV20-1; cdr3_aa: CSARLGQGSEKLLF
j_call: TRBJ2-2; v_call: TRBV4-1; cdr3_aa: CASSPLGGVNTGELFF
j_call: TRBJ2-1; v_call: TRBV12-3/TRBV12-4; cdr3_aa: CASSLGREQFF
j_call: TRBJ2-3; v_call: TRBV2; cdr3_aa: CASSATSDTQYF
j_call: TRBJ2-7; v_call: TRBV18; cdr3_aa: CASSLTPSYEQYF
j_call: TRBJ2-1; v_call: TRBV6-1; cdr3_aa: CASTRDRLDEQFF
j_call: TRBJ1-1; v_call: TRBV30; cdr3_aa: CARTERGRGMNTEAFF